The present T cell receptor (beta chain) was sequenced within a study of blood T cell repertoires in COVID-19. Sequenced by immunoSEQ multiplex PCR; TCRdb stores in-frame clones only, minus some. The table has 300,000 to 350,000 clones, approximately 89% seen once; the top ten hold around 3.5%. The CDR3 spans 15 residues. Losses at the gene ends were 4 bases for V and 2 bases for J; bases not matched to a gene: 7. The germline V gene has CDR1 LNHDA and CDR2 SQIVND (reference sequence). Sample: peripheral blood. The source is a woman in her late teens or twenties who had recovered from COVID-19. The V gene is TRBV19, the J gene TRBJ1-2, with 7 bases identical to TRBD1. CDR3 in amino acids: CASSTKTGTNYGYTF. In DNA form, the CDR3 reads TGTGCCAGTAGTACGAAGACAGGGACCAACTATGGCTACACCTTC.